Following are 30 T cell receptor beta chains from one sample sequenced in a study of immune cell composition in non-small cell lung cancer. The assay was immunoSEQ multiplex PCR, and TCRdb's table has in-frame clones only and misses some. The sample includes about 3,800 clones, approximately 79% seen only once; the top ten take roughly 7.5%. The specimen sequenced was lung tumor tissue. Receptors originate from a human donor with non-small cell lung cancer.

The chain links TRBV14 to TRBJ1-2; D not certain. The length of the CDR3 is 13 residues. V was pared by 4 bases and J by 7 bases, with 13 bases between. Germline V lookup: CDR1 SGHDN, CDR2 FVKESK. As DNA, the CDR3 is TGTGCCAGCAGCCCGCAGCTCGGGTCTGGCTACACCTTC. Translated, it gives CASSPQLGSGYTF.

The V call is TRBV29-1, the J call TRBJ2-1, with D possibly matching TRBD2 (5 bases). Looked up from germline, CDR1 is SQVTM and CDR2 is ANQGSEA. CDR3 size: 15 residues. Between the trimmed V and J ends, which lost 3 bases and 1 base, there was a span of 13 bases. This CDR3 reads CSVDPGSGSYNEQFF. DNA for the CDR3: TGCAGCGTTGACCCGGGGTCGGGATCCTACAATGAGCAGTTCTTC.

The chain employs TRBV18 and TRBJ2-5, with TRBD2 identical over 10 bases. Germline V lookup: CDR1 KGHSH, CDR2 LQKENI. The trim removed 2 bases at V and 3 bases at J, leaving 0 bases unmatched. There are 14 residues in the CDR3. This CDR3 reads CASSPGLAEETQYF. Here the CDR3 DNA reads TGTGCCAGCTCACCAGGACTAGCGGAAGAGACCCAGTACTTC.

This clone occurred once. The J gene is TRBJ1-5, the V gene TRBV28; the D gene is possibly TRBD1 (5 bases). The V end was cut by 1 base, the J end by 6 bases, with 7 bases between. Germline V gene sequence: CDR1 MDHEN, CDR2 SYDVKM. The CDR3 runs to 13 residues. The CDR3 sequence: CASSLSGSQPQHF. The CDR3 DNA follows: TGTGCCAGCAGTTTATCAGGGTCTCAGCCCCAGCATTTT.

The rearrangement uses TRBV6-5 and TRBJ2-1; 9 nucleotides align to TRBD1. The CDR3 is 14 amino acids. Germline CDR1 MNHEY, CDR2 SVGAGI. V lost 3 bases to trimming and J lost 8 bases; unmatched junction nucleotides: 5. The CDR3 DNA follows: TGTGCCAGCAGTTATTTGGGACAGGGCTATGAGCAGTTCTTC. It codes for CASSYLGQGYEQFF.

The rearrangement uses TRBV7-9 and TRBJ1-5; perhaps TRBD1 as D (5 bases). Between the trimmed V and J ends, which lost 3 bases and 7 bases, there was a span of 22 bases. The length of the CDR3 is 17 residues. Germline V gene sequence: CDR1 SEHNR, CDR2 FQNEAQ (reference sequence). This CDR3 reads CASSFSGGTESGQPQHF. The CDR3 DNA follows: TGTGCCAGCAGCTTTTCCGGAGGGACGGAATCGGGACAGCCCCAGCATTTT.

The CDR3, as DNA: TGTGCCAGCTCACGACAACTAGCGGGGGACTACGAGCAGTACTTC. Protein product: CASSRQLAGDYEQYF. The chain is built from TRBV18 and TRBJ2-7; 11 nucleotides line up with TRBD2. CDR3 length equals 15 residues. The J segment lost 3 bases and the V segment lost 4 bases, leaving 5 bases of the junction unmatched. Per the germline V gene, CDR1 is KGHSH and CDR2 is LQKENI.

V usage is TRBV5-4 and J usage is TRBJ2-3; D is perhaps TRBD2 (6 bases). V dropped 0 bases and J dropped 0 bases, with 8 bases sitting between them. The CDR3 sequence is 15 residues long. Germline CDR1 is SGHNT and CDR2 is YYREEE (reference sequence). Here the CDR3 DNA reads TGTGCCAGCAGCTTGGAGGGGACTAGCACAGATACGCAGTATTTT. As protein: CASSLEGTSTDTQYF.

V gene TRBV5-6 combines with J gene TRBJ1-2; D unresolved. The CDR3 contains 14 residues. Germline V gives CDR1 SGHDT, CDR2 YYEEEE. V lost 4 bases to trimming and J lost 10 bases, with 20 bases between them. The CDR3 DNA reads TGTGCCAGCAGCCGCGAGGGCGCGGAATTCGTCTACACCTTC. Translated, it gives CASSREGAEFVYTF.

V is TRBV5-1 and J is TRBJ2-3; TRBD1 aligns across 9 bases. With 2 bases clipped from V and 5 bases from J, the junction kept 24 bases outside the gene matches. CDR3 length equals 21 residues. The V gene's germline CDR1 is SGHRS and CDR2 YFSETQ. This chain's CDR3 is CASSFFPPGQGPLGVQDTQYF. As DNA, the CDR3 is TGCGCCAGCAGCTTTTTTCCTCCGGGACAGGGCCCCCTGGGAGTGCAAGATACGCAGTATTTT. Drawing the rest from reference TRBV5-1 and TRBJ2-3, the complete variable domain is KAGVTQTPRYLIKTRGQQVTLSCSPISGHRSVSWYQQTPGQGLQFLFEYFSETQRNKGNFPGRFSGRQFSNSRSEMNVSTLELGDSALYLCASSFFPPGQGPLGVQDTQYFGPGTRLTVL.

The chain combines TRBV25-1 with TRBJ2-2; D remains unclear. This CDR3 is built from 13 residues. The V gene lost 5 bases and the J gene lost 1 base, with 5 bases spanning the gap. Germline V gene sequence: CDR1 MGHDK, CDR2 SYGVNS. DNA of the CDR3: TGTGCCAGCAGTTGGCAGAACACCGGGGAGCTGTTTTTT. Amino acids: CASSWQNTGELFF.

This clone appeared a single time. The V and J genes are TRBV6-6 and TRBJ1-1, with 9 bases matching TRBD1. With V trimmed by 10 bases and J by 1 base, 10 bases remained unmatched. This CDR3 has 15 residues. In germline, CDR1 is MNHNY, CDR2 SVGAGI (reference sequence). CDR3: CAIVPPGQGNTEAFF. As DNA, the CDR3 is TGTGCCATCGTACCTCCGGGACAGGGGAACACTGAAGCTTTCTTT.

The J gene is TRBJ2-3, the V gene TRBV7-9, with 10 bases aligning to TRBD2. Looked up from germline, CDR1 is SEHNR and CDR2 is FQNEAQ (reference sequence). The CDR3 has 15 residues. The ends lost 1 base at V and 5 bases at J; junction bases unmatched: 3. This chain's CDR3 is CASSLVSGGEDTQYF. CDR3 sequence (DNA): TGTGCCAGCAGCTTAGTCAGCGGGGGGGAAGATACGCAGTATTTT.

The chain carries TRBV10-3 and TRBJ2-7, with TRBD1 identical over 7 bases. Germline-derived CDR1 and CDR2 are ENHRY and SYGVKD. V trimming: 10 bases; J trimming: 3 bases; junction bases outside the gene matches: 18. CDR3 length: 16 residues. The CDR3 bases are TGTGCCACCCAACCGCACCCGACAGGGTCTGGCTACGAGCAGTACTTC. Amino acids: CATQPHPTGSGYEQYF.

The genes are TRBV5-4 and TRBJ2-3; maybe TRBD2 (5 bases). CDR3 length: 14 amino acids. V lost 5 bases, J lost 0 bases, and 10 bases lay in between. Germline-derived CDR1 and CDR2 are SGHNT and YYREEE (reference sequence). CDR3 DNA: TGTGCCAGCAGTTCTAGCCCTAGCACAGATACGCAGTATTTT. It is translated as CASSSSPSTDTQYF.

This chain's CDR3 is CASSPGAGRIDEQFF. The CDR3 DNA reads as TGTGCCAGCTCACCCGGGGCAGGGAGGATTGATGAGCAGTTCTTC. The genes are TRBV18 and TRBJ2-1; a weak D match, TRBD2 (6 bases). Germline lookup yields CDR1 KGHSH and CDR2 LQKENI. V lost 3 bases to trimming and J lost 8 bases, with 17 bases between them. CDR3 length: 15 residues.

The rearrangement uses TRBV2 and TRBJ1-4, with 8 bases lining up with TRBD1. With V trimmed by 5 bases and J by 8 bases, 13 bases remained unmatched. The CDR3 is 16 residues long. The germline CDR1 and CDR2 sequences are SNHLY and FYNNEI. Here the CDR3 reads CASSRTGRTTQEKLFF. The CDR3 region has the DNA TGTGCCAGCAGTAGGACAGGGCGGACTACGCAAGAAAAACTGTTTTTT.

The chain links TRBV18 to TRBJ1-3; maybe TRBD1 (6 bases). The germline gives CDR1 KGHSH, CDR2 LQKENI. Between the trimmed V and J ends, which lost 3 bases and 0 bases, there was a span of 12 bases. This CDR3 spans 16 amino acids. CDR3 amino acids: CASSPMTGISGNTIYF. The CDR3 nucleotides read TGTGCCAGCTCACCGATGACAGGAATCTCTGGAAACACCATATATTTT.

This clone appeared a single time. DNA of the CDR3: TGTGCCAGCAGCTTACAGGGGGACACCGGGGAGCTGTTTTTT. Protein sequence: CASSLQGDTGELFF. The rearrangement joins TRBV5-5 to TRBJ2-2; 8 bases fit TRBD1. Germline CDR1 reads SGHKS; CDR2 reads YYEKEE (reference sequence). CDR3 length equals 14 residues. V shed 2 bases, J shed 3 bases, and the junction held 0 bases outside the gene matches.

This chain joins TRBV11-2 and TRBJ2-1; perhaps TRBD2 as D (6 bases). V lost 4 bases, J lost 0 bases, and 16 bases lay in between. The CDR3 is 17 residues long. The germline V gene encodes CDR1 SGHAT and CDR2 FQNNGV. The CDR3 reads CASSSIDQGGSYNEQFF. DNA of the CDR3: TGTGCCAGCAGCTCCATTGATCAGGGAGGCTCCTACAATGAGCAGTTCTTC.

V usage is TRBV13 and J usage is TRBJ1-2, with TRBD1 matching over 8 bases. The CDR3 is 14 residues long. The ends lost 5 bases at V and 7 bases at J; junction bases unmatched: 9. Germline lookup yields CDR1 PRHDT and CDR2 FYEKMQ (reference sequence). CDR3 in DNA: TGTGCCAGCAGCCATGCAGGGGGCGCGAGTGGCTACACCTTC. Its protein product is CASSHAGGASGYTF. The full variable domain, rest sourced from reference TRBV13 and TRBJ1-2, is AAGVIQSPRHLIKEKRETATLKCYPIPRHDTVYWYQQGPGQDPQFLISFYEKMQSDKGSIPDRFSAQQFSDYHSELNMSSLELGDSALYFCASSHAGGASGYTFGSGTRLTVV.

The rearrangement uses TRBV29-1 and TRBJ2-1; 9 bases are a match to TRBD2. After removal of 7 bases from V and 4 bases from J, the junction contained 17 bases not matched to a gene. CDR3 length: 17 amino acids. Germline lookup yields CDR1 SQVTM and CDR2 ANQGSEA. The CDR3 spells CSAVRRAGGITYNEQFF. The DNA of the CDR3 is TGCAGCGCTGTAAGACGAGCGGGGGGTATTACGTACAATGAGCAGTTCTTC.

The chain recombines TRBV5-4 with TRBJ1-2; D may be TRBD1 (6 bases). Germline V gene lookup returns CDR1 SGHNT and CDR2 YYREEE (reference sequence). V was trimmed by 2 bases and J by 1 base, leaving 15 bases between them. There are 16 residues in the CDR3. This CDR3 reads CASSLRGGRINYGYTF. For the CDR3, the DNA is TGTGCCAGCAGCTTAAGGGGGGGCCGTATTAACTATGGCTACACCTTC.

This clone is a singleton in its sample. V is TRBV14 and J is TRBJ2-7; D uncertain. The germline CDR1 and CDR2 sequences are SGHDN and FVKESK. V was cut by 1 base and J by 1 base, with 11 bases left in between. The length of the CDR3 is 15 residues. The chain's CDR3 is CASSQAGSASYEQYF. For the CDR3, the DNA is TGTGCCAGCAGCCAAGCCGGGTCAGCTTCCTACGAGCAGTACTTC.

This clone has more than one count but fewer than ten. CDR3 sequence reads: CASSLGQGSVTEAFF. In DNA, the CDR3 is TGTGCCAGCAGCTTAGGGCAGGGATCCGTCACTGAAGCTTTCTTT. The chain has TRBV11-3 and TRBJ1-1; TRBD1 might be the D (5 bases). V dropped 1 base and J dropped 4 bases, with 13 bases sitting between them. CDR1 and CDR2 (germline): SGHNT, YENEEA. This CDR3 has 15 amino acids.

The chain has TRBV18 and TRBJ1-1; TRBD1 matches at 8 bases. Germline assignment: CDR1 KGHSH and CDR2 LQKENI. The CDR3 contains 12 residues. With V trimmed by 8 bases and J by 1 base, 0 bases remained unmatched. The CDR3 nucleotides read TGTGCCAGCGGACAGGGGAACACTGAAGCTTTCTTT. This sequence encodes CASGQGNTEAFF.

The rearrangement links TRBV7-2 to TRBJ2-1, with D tentatively TRBD1 (5 bases). In germline, CDR1 is SGHTA, CDR2 FQGNSA. The CDR3 extends over 14 amino acids. The V and J ends lost 1 base and 2 bases respectively, with 6 bases between them. CDR3 protein: CASSLETAYNEQFF. CDR3 sequence (DNA): TGTGCCAGCAGCTTAGAGACAGCCTACAATGAGCAGTTCTTC.

This clone showed up just a few times. This sequence joins TRBV7-6 and TRBJ1-1, with D possibly being TRBD1 (5 bases). CDR1 and CDR2 (germline): SGHVS, FNYEAQ. V dropped 6 bases and J dropped 2 bases, with 10 bases sitting between them. CDR3 length: 13 residues. The CDR3 DNA reads as TGTGCCAGCAGTTCTGACAGCAACACTGAAGCTTTCTTT. Translation gives CASSSDSNTEAFF.

The chain is built from TRBV6-5 and TRBJ1-1; 7 bases map to TRBD1. Germline V gene data show CDR1 as MNHEY and CDR2 as SVGAGI. Trimming cost V 5 bases and J 1 base; bases outside gene matches: 4. The CDR3 extends over 14 amino acids. CDR3 residues: CASSQRTGNTEAFF. The CDR3 DNA reads as TGTGCCAGCAGTCAGAGGACAGGGAACACTGAAGCTTTCTTT.

This sequence joins TRBV15 and TRBJ1-6, with D perhaps matching TRBD1 (6 bases). CDR3 size: 13 residues. Trimming took off 2 bases at V and 11 bases at J, with 10 bases between the two ends. Germline V gives CDR1 LNHNV, CDR2 YYDKDF (reference sequence). The CDR3 nucleotides are TGTGCCACCAGCAGAAATACAGGGACACCCCTCCACTTT. Translated: CATSRNTGTPLHF.